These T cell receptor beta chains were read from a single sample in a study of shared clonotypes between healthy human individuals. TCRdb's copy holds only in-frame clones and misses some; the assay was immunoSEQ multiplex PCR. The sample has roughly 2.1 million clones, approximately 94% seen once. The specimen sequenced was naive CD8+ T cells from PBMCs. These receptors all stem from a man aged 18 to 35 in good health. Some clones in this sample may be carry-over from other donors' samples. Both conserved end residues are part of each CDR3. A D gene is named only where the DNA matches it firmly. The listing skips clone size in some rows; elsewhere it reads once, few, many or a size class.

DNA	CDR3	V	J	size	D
TGTGCCAGCAGCCAGGTGGGACAGGGGGATCAGCCCCAGCATTTT	CASSQVGQGDQPQHF	TRBV5-8	TRBJ1-5	.	TRBD1
TGTGCCAGCAGCTTAGCCTCGGGGGATACGCAGTATTTT	CASSLASGDTQYF	TRBV7-9	TRBJ2-3	.	.
TGTGCCAGCAGTTTATTATGGGCTGGAAACACCATATATTTT	CASSLLWAGNTIYF	TRBV28	TRBJ1-3	.	.
TGTGCCAGCAGTTTTGACGGGAACACTGAAGCTTTCTTT	CASSFDGNTEAFF	TRBV5-6	TRBJ1-1	.	.
TGTGCCAGCACCCCTCCCTGGATGATGACGCGGAATGAGCAGTTCTTC	CASTPPWMMTRNEQFF	TRBV2	TRBJ2-1	.	.
TGTGCCACAAGCACGGCCTCCTACGAGCAGTACTTC	CATSTASYEQYF	TRBV28	TRBJ2-7	.	.
TGTGCCAGCAGCCTGGCACGGGTTGAAGCTTTCTTT	CASSLARVEAFF	TRBV7-9	TRBJ1-1	.	.
TGTGCCAGCAGTTTTAGTCTAGCGGGGAGTAGCACAGATACGCAGTATTTT	CASSFSLAGSSTDTQYF	TRBV28	TRBJ2-3	.	TRBD2
TGTGCCAGTAGTGTTTTCAAGAACACTGAAGCTTTCTTT	CASSVFKNTEAFF	TRBV19	TRBJ1-1	few	.
TGTGCCAGCAGGTTAGGACTGGCTGAGCAGTTCTTC	CASRLGLAEQFF	TRBV27	TRBJ2-1	.	.
TGTGCCAGCCGGACAGGGTTGTACAATGAGCAGTTCTTC	CASRTGLYNEQFF	TRBV27	TRBJ2-1	.	TRBD1
TGCGCCAGCAGCTTGGCGGAGGGGGCAACTAATGAAAAACTGTTTTTT	CASSLAEGATNEKLFF	TRBV5-1	TRBJ1-4	.	.
TGTGCCAGCAGCTTAGGGACAGGGCCGAGCACAGATACGCAGTATTTT	CASSLGTGPSTDTQYF	TRBV7-6	TRBJ2-3	.	TRBD1
TGTGCCAGCCGGGGGGACCCCCTGAACATTCAGTACTTC	CASRGDPLNIQYF	TRBV6-5	TRBJ2-4	.	TRBD2
TGTGCCATCAGTGAAGGCAGCTACGAGCAGTACTTC	CAISEGSYEQYF	TRBV10-3	TRBJ2-7	.	.
TGCGCCAGCAGTGAGACAGGATGGGGCAATCAGCCCCAGCATTTT	CASSETGWGNQPQHF	TRBV10-2	TRBJ1-5	.	.
TGTGCCAGCAGCTGGGTCCGCAACAATGAGCAGTTCTTC	CASSWVRNNEQFF	TRBV11-3	TRBJ2-1	.	.
TGTGCCAGCAGCCTAACTCGCGATGAGCAGTTCTTC	CASSLTRDEQFF	TRBV7-9	TRBJ2-1	few	.
TGCGCCAGCAGCTTTACCACTAGCGGGGACCCTGGGGAGACCCAGTACTTC	CASSFTTSGDPGETQYF	TRBV5-1	TRBJ2-5	.	TRBD2
TGTGCCAGCAGCGTCGCTGACAGGGGGGATTACGAGCAGTACTTC	CASSVADRGDYEQYF	TRBV9	TRBJ2-7	.	TRBD1
TGTGCCAGCAGTGAAGCGGTAGGAGGGGGTATGAACACTGAAGCTTTCTTT	CASSEAVGGGMNTEAFF	TRBV6-1	TRBJ1-1	.	.
TGTGCCAGCAGCCCCCGATCGACAGGGCCAGATACGCAGTATTTT	CASSPRSTGPDTQYF	TRBV5-6	TRBJ2-3	.	TRBD1
TGCGCCAGCAGTGAGACGCTCAGGGGCGTGAATGGCTACACCTTC	CASSETLRGVNGYTF	TRBV10-2	TRBJ1-2	.	.
TGTGCCAGCAGCTTATTAGCGGAAAATACCACAAAGGATACGCAGTATTTT	CASSLLAENTTKDTQYF	TRBV13	TRBJ2-3	.	.
TGCAGCGCGGGACAGGGCCATCTAGCGGGAGCCCCCAGTGAGCAGTTCTTC	CSAGQGHLAGAPSEQFF	TRBV29-1	TRBJ2-1	.	.
TGTGCCAGCAGTTCGGACAGGGGGCGAACTGAAGCTTTCTTT	CASSSDRGRTEAFF	TRBV27	TRBJ1-1	few	TRBD1
TGTGCCAGCAGTTTATTTCCGGAGAACACTGAAGCTTTCTTT	CASSLFPENTEAFF	TRBV27	TRBJ1-1	.	.
TGTGCCAGCAGCGCCGGGACAGGGCGCCAACTCCGCGAGCAGTACTTC	CASSAGTGRQLREQYF	TRBV7-9	TRBJ2-7	.	TRBD1
TGTGCCAGCAGTTACTCTAGCGGGAGGGCAGGGAATGAGCAGTTCTTC	CASSYSSGRAGNEQFF	TRBV6-5	TRBJ2-1	.	TRBD2
TGCGCCAGCACTGCAGGGGGCACAAACGAGCAGTACTTC	CASTAGGTNEQYF	TRBV4-1	TRBJ2-7	once	TRBD1
TGTGCCAGCAGTACTACCCTCGACAGGGAGGACACTGAAGCTTTCTTT	CASSTTLDREDTEAFF	TRBV27	TRBJ1-1	.	TRBD1
TGTGCCAGCAGTGACGGGAATCAGCCCCAGCATTTT	CASSDGNQPQHF	TRBV6-4	TRBJ1-5	few	.
TGTGCCAGCAGTCTTACCGGGACAGGAGTCAAAGGCTACACCTTC	CASSLTGTGVKGYTF	TRBV7-8	TRBJ1-2	.	TRBD1
TGTGCCATCAGCCTGGGACAGGGGGTTTTTTCCTACAATGAGCAGTTCTTC	CAISLGQGVFSYNEQFF	TRBV10-3	TRBJ2-1	.	TRBD1
TGTGCCAGCAGCCCGGACAGGGGGGATGGCAAAAACATTCAGTACTTC	CASSPDRGDGKNIQYF	TRBV13	TRBJ2-4	.	TRBD1
TGTGCCAGCAGTACGGGACTGACCTACAATGAGCAGTTCTTC	CASSTGLTYNEQFF	TRBV6-5	TRBJ2-1	.	.
TGTGCCAGCACCCCGATGGCGAACACTGAAGCTTTCTTT	CASTPMANTEAFF	TRBV5-5	TRBJ1-1	.	.
TGTGCCAGCAGTGAAGGGACAGGGGTATGGCAGCCCCAGCATTTT	CASSEGTGVWQPQHF	TRBV2	TRBJ1-5	.	TRBD1
TGTGCCAGCAGTTACTCCCTAGCTGGAATGGAGCAGTTCTTC	CASSYSLAGMEQFF	TRBV6-5	TRBJ2-1	.	.
TGTGCCAGCAGCTCGAGCGGGAGTGGCGAGCAGTACTTC	CASSSSGSGEQYF	TRBV7-3	TRBJ2-7	.	TRBD2
TGTGCCAGCTCAGAGACAGGGGGCCCTGAAGCTTTCTTT	CASSETGGPEAFF	TRBV18	TRBJ1-1	.	TRBD1
TGTGCCAGCAGTTTTTATCCGAGCAATCAGCCCCAGCATTTT	CASSFYPSNQPQHF	TRBV27	TRBJ1-5	.	.
TGCAGCGTTGTCCGCGGGGAGTCCTACGAGCAGTACTTC	CSVVRGESYEQYF	TRBV29-1	TRBJ2-7	.	.
TGTGCCAGCAGTGAGGGGGCCTACAATGAGCAGTTCTTC	CASSEGAYNEQFF	TRBV6-1	TRBJ2-1	many	.
TGTGCCAGCAGCCCATTAGACAGGGTGAGCAATGAGCAGTTCTTC	CASSPLDRVSNEQFF	TRBV5-5	TRBJ2-1	.	TRBD1
TGTGCCAGCAGCTTAATGGTTGCTTTAGGTAGCACCATATATTTT	CASSLMVALGSTIYF	TRBV7-9	TRBJ1-3	.	.
TGTGCCAGCAGTCTTGGGAGGGGACAGCCCCAGCATTTT	CASSLGRGQPQHF	TRBV6-5	TRBJ1-5	.	.
TGTGCCAGCAGCCCGAAGGGGGGGCTCGGAAACACCATATATTTT	CASSPKGGLGNTIYF	TRBV7-9	TRBJ1-3	.	.
TGTGCCAGCATCCCGAGGCGCGGCTACACCTTC	CASIPRRGYTF	TRBV9	TRBJ1-2	.	.
TGTGCCAGCAGTTTTCGGGTAGCACTGCCGACCTACAATGAGCAGTTCTTC	CASSFRVALPTYNEQFF	TRBV28	TRBJ2-1	.	.
TGTGCCAGCAGGTTAGCGGGAGGCACCTACGAGCAGTACTTC	CASRLAGGTYEQYF	TRBV28	TRBJ2-7	.	TRBD2
TGTGCCAGCAGTTCCCGAGCGGCACCTCCTCCCGAGCAGTACTTC	CASSSRAAPPPEQYF	TRBV27	TRBJ2-7	.	.
TGCGCCAGCAGCCCCGGGAGGGGAGAGACCCAGTACTTC	CASSPGRGETQYF	TRBV5-1	TRBJ2-5	.	TRBD2
TGTGCCAGTAGTCCGGGACAGTGGAACACTGAAGCTTTCTTT	CASSPGQWNTEAFF	TRBV19	TRBJ1-1	.	TRBD1
TGTGCCAGCAGTCCACAGGGGGCGCGGACTTTCTTT	CASSPQGARTFF	TRBV4-2	TRBJ1-1	few	TRBD1
TGTGCCACCAGCATGGGAGAGACCCAGTACTTC	CATSMGETQYF	TRBV15	TRBJ2-5	once	.
TGTGCCAGCAGTTTTCGGACAGGTTCCTTTACCGGGGAGCTGTTTTTT	CASSFRTGSFTGELFF	TRBV27	TRBJ2-2	.	TRBD1